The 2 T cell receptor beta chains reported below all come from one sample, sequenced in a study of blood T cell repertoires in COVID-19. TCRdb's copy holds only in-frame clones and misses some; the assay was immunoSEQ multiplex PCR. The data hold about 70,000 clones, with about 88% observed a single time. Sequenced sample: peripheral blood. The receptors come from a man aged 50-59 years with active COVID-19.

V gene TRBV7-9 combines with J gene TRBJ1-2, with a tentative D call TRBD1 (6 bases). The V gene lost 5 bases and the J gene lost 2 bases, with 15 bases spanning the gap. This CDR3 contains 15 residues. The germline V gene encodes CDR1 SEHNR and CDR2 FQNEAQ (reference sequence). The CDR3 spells CASSPSDRQNYGYTF. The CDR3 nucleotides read TGTGCCAGCAGCCCCTCGGACAGACAAAACTATGGCTACACCTTC. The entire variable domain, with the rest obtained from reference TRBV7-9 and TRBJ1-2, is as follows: DTGVSQNPRHKITKRGQNVTFRCDPISEHNRLYWYRQTLGQGPEFLTYFQNEAQLEKSRLLSDRFSAERPKGSFSTLEIQRTEQGDSAMYLCASSPSDRQNYGYTFGSGTRLTVV.

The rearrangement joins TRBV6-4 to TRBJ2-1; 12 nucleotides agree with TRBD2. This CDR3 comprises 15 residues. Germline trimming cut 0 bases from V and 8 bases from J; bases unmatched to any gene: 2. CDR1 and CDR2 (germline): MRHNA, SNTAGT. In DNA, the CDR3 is TGTGCCAGCAGTGACTCGACTAGCGGGGGTGATGAGCAGTTCTTC. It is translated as CASSDSTSGGDEQFF.